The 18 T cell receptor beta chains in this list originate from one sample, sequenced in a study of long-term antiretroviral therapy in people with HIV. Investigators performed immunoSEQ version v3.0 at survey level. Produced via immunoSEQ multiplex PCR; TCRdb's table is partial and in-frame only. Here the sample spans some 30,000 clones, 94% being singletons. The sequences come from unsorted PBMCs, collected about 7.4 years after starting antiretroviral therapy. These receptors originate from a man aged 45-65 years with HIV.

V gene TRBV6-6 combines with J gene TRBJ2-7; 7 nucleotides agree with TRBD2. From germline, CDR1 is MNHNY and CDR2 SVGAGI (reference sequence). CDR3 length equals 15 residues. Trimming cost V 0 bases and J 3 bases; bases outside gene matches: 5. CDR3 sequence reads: CASSYSGLADYEQYF. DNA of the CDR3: TGTGCCAGCAGTTACTCGGGGCTAGCGGACTACGAGCAGTACTTC.

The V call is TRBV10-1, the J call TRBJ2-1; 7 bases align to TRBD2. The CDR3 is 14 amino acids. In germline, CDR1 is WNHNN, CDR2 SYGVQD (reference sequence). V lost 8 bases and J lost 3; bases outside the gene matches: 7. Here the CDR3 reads CASARTSGYNEQFF. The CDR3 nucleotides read TGCGCCAGCGCCCGGACTAGTGGCTACAATGAGCAGTTCTTC.

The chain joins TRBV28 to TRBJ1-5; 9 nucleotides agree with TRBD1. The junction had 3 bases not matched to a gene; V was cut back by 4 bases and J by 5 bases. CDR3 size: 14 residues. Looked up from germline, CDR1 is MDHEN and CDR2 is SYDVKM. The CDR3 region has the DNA TGTGCCAGCAGTTATGGACAGGGGTATCAGCCCCAGCATTTT. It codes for CASSYGQGYQPQHF.

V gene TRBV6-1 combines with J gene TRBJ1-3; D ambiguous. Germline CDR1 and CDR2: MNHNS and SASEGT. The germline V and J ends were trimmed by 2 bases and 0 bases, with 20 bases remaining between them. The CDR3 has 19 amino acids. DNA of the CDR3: TGTGCCAGCAGTGAATTACCGCCTGCCGGACTGTCCTCTGGAAACACCATATATTTT. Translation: CASSELPPAGLSSGNTIYF.

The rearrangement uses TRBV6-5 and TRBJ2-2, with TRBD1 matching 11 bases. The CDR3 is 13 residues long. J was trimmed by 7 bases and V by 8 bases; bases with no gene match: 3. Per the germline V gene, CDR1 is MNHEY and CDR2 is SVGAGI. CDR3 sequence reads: CASGQGAVGELFF. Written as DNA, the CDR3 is TGTGCCAGCGGACAGGGGGCGGTCGGGGAGCTGTTTTTT.

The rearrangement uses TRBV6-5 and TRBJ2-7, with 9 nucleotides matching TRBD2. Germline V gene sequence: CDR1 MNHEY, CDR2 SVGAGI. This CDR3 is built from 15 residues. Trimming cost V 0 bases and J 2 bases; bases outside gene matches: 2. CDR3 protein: CASSYSASGTYEQYF. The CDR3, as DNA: TGTGCCAGCAGTTACTCGGCTAGCGGGACCTACGAGCAGTACTTC.

The DNA of the CDR3 is TGTGCCACCAGCAGTTACGACAGGGTACGTCAGCCCCAGCATTTT. It specifies CATSSYDRVRQPQHF. The chain recombines TRBV15 with TRBJ1-5, with TRBD1 matching 7 bases. V trimming: 3 bases; J trimming: 6 bases; junction bases outside the gene matches: 8. Germline CDR1 is LNHNV and CDR2 is YYDKDF (reference sequence). The CDR3 is made up of 15 amino acids.

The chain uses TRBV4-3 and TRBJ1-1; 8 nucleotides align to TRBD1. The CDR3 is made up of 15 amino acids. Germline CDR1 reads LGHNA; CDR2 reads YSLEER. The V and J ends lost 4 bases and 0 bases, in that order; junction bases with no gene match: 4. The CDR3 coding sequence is TGCGCCAGCAGCCCCGGGACAGGAGTGAACACTGAAGCTTTCTTT. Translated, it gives CASSPGTGVNTEAFF.

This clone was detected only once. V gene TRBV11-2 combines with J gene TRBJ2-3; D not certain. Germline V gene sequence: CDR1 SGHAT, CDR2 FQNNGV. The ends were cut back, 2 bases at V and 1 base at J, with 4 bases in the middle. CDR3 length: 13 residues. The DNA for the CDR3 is TGTGCCAGCAGCTTATCCGGCACAGATACGCAGTATTTT. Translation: CASSLSGTDTQYF.

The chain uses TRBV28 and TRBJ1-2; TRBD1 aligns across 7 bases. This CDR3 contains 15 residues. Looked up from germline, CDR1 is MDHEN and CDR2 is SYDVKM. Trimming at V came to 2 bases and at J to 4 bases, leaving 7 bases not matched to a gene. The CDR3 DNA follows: TGTGCCAGCAGTTTACCAGGCAGGGGGGGCTATGGCTACACCTTC. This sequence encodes CASSLPGRGGYGYTF.

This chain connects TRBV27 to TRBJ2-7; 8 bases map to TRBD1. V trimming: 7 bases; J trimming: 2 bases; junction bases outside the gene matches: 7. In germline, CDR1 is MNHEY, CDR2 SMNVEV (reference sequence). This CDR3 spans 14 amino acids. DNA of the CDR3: TGTGCCAGCAAGGATAGGGACAGGCCCTACGAGCAGTACTTC. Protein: CASKDRDRPYEQYF.

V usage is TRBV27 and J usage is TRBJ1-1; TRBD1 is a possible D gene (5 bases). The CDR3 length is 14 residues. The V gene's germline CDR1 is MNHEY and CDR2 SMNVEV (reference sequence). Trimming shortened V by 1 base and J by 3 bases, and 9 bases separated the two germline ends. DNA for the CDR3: TGTGCCAGCAGTTTATTAGGGGTCGACACTGAAGCTTTCTTT. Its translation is CASSLLGVDTEAFF.

In DNA, the CDR3 is TGCGCCAGCAGCTTGGCATTCCAGATTGAAGCTTTCTTT. Encoded protein: CASSLAFQIEAFF. The chain is built from TRBV5-1 and TRBJ1-1; no clear D. Trimming shortened V by 0 bases and J by 7 bases, and 10 bases separated the two germline ends. This CDR3 is built from 13 residues. Germline CDR1 is SGHRS and CDR2 is YFSETQ.

CDR3 amino acids: CSVEVATDTQYF. In nucleotides, the CDR3 is TGCAGCGTTGAAGTGGCGACCGATACGCAGTATTTT. This rearrangement joins TRBV29-1 to TRBJ2-3, with D unresolved. Between the trimmed V and J ends, which lost 1 base and 6 bases, there was a span of 8 bases. The CDR3 runs 12 residues. CDR1 and CDR2 (germline): SQVTM, ANQGSEA.

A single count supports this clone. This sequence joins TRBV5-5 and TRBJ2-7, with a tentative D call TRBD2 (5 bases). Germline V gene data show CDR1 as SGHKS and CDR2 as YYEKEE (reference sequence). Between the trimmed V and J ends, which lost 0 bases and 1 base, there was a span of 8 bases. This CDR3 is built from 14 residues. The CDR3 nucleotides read TGTGCCAGCAGCTTGGTGGGAGCTTCCTACGAGCAGTACTTC. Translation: CASSLVGASYEQYF.

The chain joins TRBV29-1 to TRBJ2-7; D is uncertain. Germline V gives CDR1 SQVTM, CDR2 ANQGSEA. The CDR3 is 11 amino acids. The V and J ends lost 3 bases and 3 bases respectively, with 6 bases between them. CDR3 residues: CSVEVGYEQYF. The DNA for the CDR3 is TGCAGCGTTGAGGTCGGCTACGAGCAGTACTTC.

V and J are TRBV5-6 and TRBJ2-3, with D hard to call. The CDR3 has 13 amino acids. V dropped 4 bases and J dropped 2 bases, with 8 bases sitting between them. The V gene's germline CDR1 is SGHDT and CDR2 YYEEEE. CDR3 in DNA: TGTGCCAGCAGCGTACAGACCACAGATACGCAGTATTTT. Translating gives CASSVQTTDTQYF.

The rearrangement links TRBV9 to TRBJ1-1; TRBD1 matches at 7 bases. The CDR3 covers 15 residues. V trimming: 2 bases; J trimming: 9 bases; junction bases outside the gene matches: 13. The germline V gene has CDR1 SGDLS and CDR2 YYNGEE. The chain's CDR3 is CASSVESRQGGKAFF. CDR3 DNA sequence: TGTGCCAGCAGCGTCGAATCCCGACAGGGCGGTAAAGCTTTCTTT.